This T cell receptor (beta chain) was obtained from a study of OX40 agonist ivuxolimab in advanced cancers. The V gene lost 1 base and the J gene lost 4 bases, with 7 bases spanning the gap. Germline values: CDR1 GTSNPN, CDR2 SVGIG (reference sequence). This CDR3 comprises 12 residues. Libraries were prepared by immunoSEQ multiplex PCR; TCRdb keeps only in-frame clonotypes and omits some of them. The sample carries about 100,000 clones, around 90% recorded once. This sequence originates from an adult with an advanced solid tumor such as melanoma, head and neck, liver or kidney cancer. The sequenced sample was CD4+ or CD8+ T cells sorted from blood, obtained in a trial of the OX40 agonist ivuxolimab. This rearrangement joins TRBV30 to TRBJ1-1; D call uncertain. The CDR3 region is CAWSEVGTEAFF. CDR3 DNA sequence: TGTGCCTGGAGTGAGGTTGGCACTGAAGCTTTCTTT.